This T cell receptor (beta chain) was captured in a study of T cells in narcolepsy. Across the whole study: Patients with NT1 or NT2 and healthy control donors were enrolled.

Germline CDR1 reads SGHNT; CDR2 reads YYREEE (reference sequence). This CDR3 comprises 14 residues. The ends lost 3 bases at V and 5 bases at J; junction bases unmatched: 8. There are a few counts of this clone. This table comes from immunoSEQ multiplex PCR, and its TCRdb copy is limited to in-frame clones, with some not included. The table includes under 20,000 clones, about nine tenths detected once. Sequencing was done on a sample of memory (CD45RA-) CD4+ T cells from blood. V usage is TRBV5-4 and J usage is TRBJ2-7; 7 nucleotides line up with TRBD2. The sequence came from a human donor in good health. In DNA form, the CDR3 reads TGTGCCAGCAGCTCGGGACTACAGTCCCACGAGCAGTACTTC. The encoded protein is CASSSGLQSHEQYF.